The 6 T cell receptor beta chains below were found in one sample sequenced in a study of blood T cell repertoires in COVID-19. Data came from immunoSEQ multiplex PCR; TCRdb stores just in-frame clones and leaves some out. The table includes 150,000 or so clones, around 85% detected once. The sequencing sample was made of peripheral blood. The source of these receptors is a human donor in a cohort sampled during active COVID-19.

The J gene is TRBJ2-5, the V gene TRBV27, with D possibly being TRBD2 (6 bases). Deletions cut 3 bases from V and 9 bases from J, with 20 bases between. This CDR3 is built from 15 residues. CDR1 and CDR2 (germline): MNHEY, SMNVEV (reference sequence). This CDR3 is CASSLAGGAGLSQYF. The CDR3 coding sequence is TGTGCCAGCAGTTTGGCCGGGGGTGCAGGGCTGTCCCAGTACTTC.

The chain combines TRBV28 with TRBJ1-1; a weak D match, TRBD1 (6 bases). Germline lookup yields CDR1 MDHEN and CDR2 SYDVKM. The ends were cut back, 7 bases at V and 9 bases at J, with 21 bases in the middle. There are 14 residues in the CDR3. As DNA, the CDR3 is TGTGCCAGCACCCACCGACAGGTCCAGTGGAAAGCTTTCTTT. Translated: CASTHRQVQWKAFF.

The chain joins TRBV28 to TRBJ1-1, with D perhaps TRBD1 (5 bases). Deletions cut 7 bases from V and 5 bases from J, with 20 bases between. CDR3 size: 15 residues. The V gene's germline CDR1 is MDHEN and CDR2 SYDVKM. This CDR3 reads CASIPAGGEGTEAFF. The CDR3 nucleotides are TGTGCCAGCATCCCCGCGGGGGGAGAAGGGACTGAAGCTTTCTTT.

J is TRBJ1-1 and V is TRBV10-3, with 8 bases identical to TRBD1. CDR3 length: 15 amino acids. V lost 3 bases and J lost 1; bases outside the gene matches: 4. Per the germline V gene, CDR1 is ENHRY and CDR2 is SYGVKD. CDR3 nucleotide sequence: TGTGCCATCAGTGACTCAGGGGGCAGGAACACTGAAGCTTTCTTT. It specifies CAISDSGGRNTEAFF.

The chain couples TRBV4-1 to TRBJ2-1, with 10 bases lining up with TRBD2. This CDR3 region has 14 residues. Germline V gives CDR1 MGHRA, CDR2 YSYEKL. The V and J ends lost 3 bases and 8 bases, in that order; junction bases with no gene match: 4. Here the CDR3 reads CASSHELAGYEQFF. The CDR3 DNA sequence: TGCGCCAGCAGCCATGAACTAGCGGGATATGAGCAGTTCTTC.

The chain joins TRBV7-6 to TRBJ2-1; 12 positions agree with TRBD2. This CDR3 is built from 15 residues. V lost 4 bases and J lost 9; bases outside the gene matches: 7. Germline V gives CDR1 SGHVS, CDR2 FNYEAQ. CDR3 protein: CASSSLAGGGGEQFF. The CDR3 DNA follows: TGTGCCAGCAGCTCCCTAGCGGGGGGGGGCGGTGAGCAGTTCTTC.